Listed below are T cell receptor beta chains from one sample, sequenced in a study of blood T cell repertoires in COVID-19. Sequencing used immunoSEQ multiplex PCR; TCRdb keeps in-frame clones, though not all of them. The sample consists of some 210,000 clones, just over 90% of them appearing once. What was sequenced was peripheral blood. The receptors originated from a man between 25 and 39 years old with acute or convalescent COVID-19. The CDR3 runs from the conserved cysteine through the conserved F or W. A D gene is named only where the DNA matches it firmly. Rows may omit the clone size; those that give it use once, few, many or a size class.

v_gene: TRBV14
d_gene: .
j_gene: TRBJ2-7
abundance: .
CDR3nt: TGTGCCAGCAGCCTCAGACACACCTACGAGCAGTACTTC
CDR3aa: CASSLRHTYEQYF

v_gene: TRBV19
d_gene: .
j_gene: TRBJ2-1
abundance: .
CDR3nt: TGTGCCAGTAGTCCCCCCCCAGGGGGAGGCAATGAGCAGTTCTTC
CDR3aa: CASSPPPGGGNEQFF

v_gene: TRBV5-4
d_gene: .
j_gene: TRBJ1-2
abundance: .
CDR3nt: TGTGCCAGCAGCCCACTCTCTAGTAACTATGGCTACACCTTC
CDR3aa: CASSPLSSNYGYTF

v_gene: TRBV18
d_gene: TRBD2
j_gene: TRBJ2-7
abundance: .
CDR3nt: TGTGCCAGCTCACCAGGGCTAGCGGGACTCCACGAGCAGTACTTC
CDR3aa: CASSPGLAGLHEQYF

v_gene: TRBV6-2/TRBV6-3
d_gene: TRBD2
j_gene: TRBJ2-5
abundance: .
CDR3nt: TGTGCCAGCAGCTTAATAGCGGGGGGGCTTGGAGAGACCCAGTACTTC
CDR3aa: CASSLIAGGLGETQYF

v_gene: TRBV10-3
d_gene: .
j_gene: TRBJ2-5
abundance: .
CDR3nt: TGTGCCATCAGTGAGTTTTCTACGAGGGAGACCCAGTACTTC
CDR3aa: CAISEFSTRETQYF

v_gene: TRBV27
d_gene: TRBD1
j_gene: TRBJ1-2
abundance: .
CDR3nt: TGTGCCAGCAGTTTATCCGGACAGGGGGCCGGATATGGCTACACCTTC
CDR3aa: CASSLSGQGAGYGYTF

v_gene: TRBV6-6
d_gene: TRBD1
j_gene: TRBJ1-5
abundance: .
CDR3nt: TGTGCCAGCAGTAACACAGGGGGCTTTAGCAATCAGCCCCAGCATTTT
CDR3aa: CASSNTGGFSNQPQHF

v_gene: TRBV24-1
d_gene: .
j_gene: TRBJ2-5
abundance: .
CDR3nt: TGTGCCACCAGTGACCGAAACGACAGATTCCAAGAGACCCAGTACTTC
CDR3aa: CATSDRNDRFQETQYF

v_gene: TRBV24-1
d_gene: TRBD2
j_gene: TRBJ2-5
abundance: .
CDR3nt: TGTGCCACCAGTGGTCGTCGGACTAGCGGGACCGATCAAGAGACCCAGTACTTC
CDR3aa: CATSGRRTSGTDQETQYF

v_gene: TRBV7-2
d_gene: TRBD1
j_gene: TRBJ2-5
abundance: .
CDR3nt: TGTGCCAGCAGCCCGACAGGGGGAGTGACCCAGTACTTC
CDR3aa: CASSPTGGVTQYF

v_gene: TRBV6-1
d_gene: TRBD1
j_gene: TRBJ1-5
abundance: .
CDR3nt: TGTGCCAGCAGTGAACAGGGGGTAGGAGGTAATCAGCCCCAGCATTTT
CDR3aa: CASSEQGVGGNQPQHF

v_gene: TRBV7-8
d_gene: .
j_gene: TRBJ2-2
abundance: .
CDR3nt: TGTGCCAGCAGCCTCGACATCATCGGGGAGCTGTTTTTT
CDR3aa: CASSLDIIGELFF

v_gene: TRBV21-1
d_gene: .
j_gene: TRBJ1-4
abundance: once
CDR3nt: TGTGCCAGCAGCATTGTGAGGAGGTACTGGAAACTGTTTTTT
CDR3aa: CASSIVRRYWKLFF

v_gene: TRBV9
d_gene: .
j_gene: TRBJ1-6
abundance: .
CDR3nt: TGTGCCAGCAGCACCCGGAATTCACCCCTCCACTTT
CDR3aa: CASSTRNSPLHF

v_gene: TRBV11-2
d_gene: .
j_gene: TRBJ2-2
abundance: .
CDR3nt: TGTGCCAGCAGCTCCTGGTCATCTAGCGGGGAGCTGTTTTTT
CDR3aa: CASSSWSSSGELFF

v_gene: TRBV7-9
d_gene: TRBD1
j_gene: TRBJ2-7
abundance: few
CDR3nt: TGTGCCAGCAGCCCGGACAGGGGCGAGCAGTACTTC
CDR3aa: CASSPDRGEQYF

v_gene: TRBV28
d_gene: .
j_gene: TRBJ2-5
abundance: .
CDR3nt: TGTGCCAGCAGTGAAAATCCCGGGGTTCTTACCCAGTACTTC
CDR3aa: CASSENPGVLTQYF

v_gene: TRBV2
d_gene: .
j_gene: TRBJ2-6
abundance: once
CDR3nt: TGTGCCAGCAGTGACCAGGCCTCTGGGGCCAACGTCCTGACTTTC
CDR3aa: CASSDQASGANVLTF

v_gene: TRBV13
d_gene: .
j_gene: TRBJ2-7
abundance: .
CDR3nt: TGTGCCAGCAGCTTTTATGGTTCTATCTACGAGCAGTACTTC
CDR3aa: CASSFYGSIYEQYF

v_gene: TRBV6-5
d_gene: TRBD2
j_gene: TRBJ2-3
abundance: .
CDR3nt: TGTGCCAGCAGTCCGCCGGGGGGTACGCAGTATTTT
CDR3aa: CASSPPGGTQYF

v_gene: TRBV6-5
d_gene: .
j_gene: TRBJ1-2
abundance: few
CDR3nt: TGTGCCAGCGGCCGGTCTGGAGCTAACTATGGCTACACCTTC
CDR3aa: CASGRSGANYGYTF

v_gene: TRBV6-2/TRBV6-3
d_gene: TRBD1
j_gene: TRBJ1-5
abundance: .
CDR3nt: TGTGCCAGCAGTGACTCCTGGGACAGGGCATCCCATTTT
CDR3aa: CASSDSWDRASHF

v_gene: TRBV23-1
d_gene: TRBD1
j_gene: TRBJ1-4
abundance: once
CDR3nt: TGCGCCAGCAGTCGATATGAGCCGGGACAGGGGGCTTTGCACAGTGAAAAACTGTTTTTT
CDR3aa: CASSRYEPGQGALHSEKLFF

v_gene: TRBV27
d_gene: TRBD1
j_gene: TRBJ1-3
abundance: .
CDR3nt: TGTGCCAGCAGTCCCATTTCGGACAGGGACTTGGTCCTTTCGTTGTTCACCATATATTTT
CDR3aa: CASSPISDRDLVLSLFTIYF

v_gene: TRBV7-8
d_gene: .
j_gene: TRBJ1-1
abundance: few
CDR3nt: TGTGCCAGCAGCTTAGTCGGGGGGGGAGGGACTGAAGCTTTCTTT
CDR3aa: CASSLVGGGGTEAFF

v_gene: TRBV5-6
d_gene: .
j_gene: TRBJ1-6
abundance: .
CDR3nt: TGTGCCAGCAACCACGGGACGGGGGATTCACCCCTCCACTTT
CDR3aa: CASNHGTGDSPLHF

v_gene: TRBV7-2
d_gene: TRBD2
j_gene: TRBJ2-3
abundance: .
CDR3nt: TGTGCCAGCAGTCGCCCGGGACTAGCGGATACGCAGTATTTT
CDR3aa: CASSRPGLADTQYF

v_gene: TRBV30
d_gene: TRBD2
j_gene: TRBJ2-3
abundance: .
CDR3nt: TGTGCCTGGAGTGTAGGAGGGAGGGTCACAGATACGCAGTATTTT
CDR3aa: CAWSVGGRVTDTQYF

v_gene: TRBV14
d_gene: .
j_gene: TRBJ1-3
abundance: once
CDR3nt: TGTGCCAGCAGCCAAGTCGCTGGAAACACCATATATTTT
CDR3aa: CASSQVAGNTIYF

v_gene: TRBV5-4
d_gene: .
j_gene: TRBJ2-3
abundance: once
CDR3nt: TGTGCCAGCAGCTCGCATCAGGTAGATACGCAGTATTTT
CDR3aa: CASSSHQVDTQYF

v_gene: TRBV2
d_gene: .
j_gene: TRBJ2-7
abundance: .
CDR3nt: TGTGCCAGCAAATACAGGGACTCCTACGAGCAGTACTTC
CDR3aa: CASKYRDSYEQYF

v_gene: TRBV27
d_gene: .
j_gene: TRBJ2-1
abundance: .
CDR3nt: TGTGCCAGCAGTTGGGAACAGGGGGGGAGTTACAATGAGCAGTTCTTC
CDR3aa: CASSWEQGGSYNEQFF

v_gene: TRBV5-8
d_gene: TRBD2
j_gene: TRBJ2-5
abundance: .
CDR3nt: TGTGCCAGCAGCTCCGCAAGACTAGCGGGAAGTTTCGGGGAGACCCAGTACTTC
CDR3aa: CASSSARLAGSFGETQYF

v_gene: TRBV10-3
d_gene: TRBD1
j_gene: TRBJ1-6
abundance: .
CDR3nt: TGTGCCATCAGTGGGACAGGGGTTAATTATTCACCCCTCCACTTT
CDR3aa: CAISGTGVNYSPLHF

v_gene: TRBV6-6
d_gene: TRBD2
j_gene: TRBJ2-7
abundance: .
CDR3nt: TGTGCCAGCAGTAAAGCGCGGGGGGGGCTCTACGAGCAGTACTTC
CDR3aa: CASSKARGGLYEQYF

v_gene: TRBV5-1
d_gene: .
j_gene: TRBJ2-7
abundance: .
CDR3nt: TGCGCCAGCAGCTTGCCGGGAGCTAGCCGGGGATACGAGCAGTACTTC
CDR3aa: CASSLPGASRGYEQYF

v_gene: TRBV27
d_gene: TRBD1
j_gene: TRBJ1-1
abundance: .
CDR3nt: TGTGCCAGCAGTTGGGCAGGGGGCCACTCCGCTGAAGCTTTCTTT
CDR3aa: CASSWAGGHSAEAFF

v_gene: TRBV5-1
d_gene: .
j_gene: TRBJ2-2
abundance: .
CDR3nt: TGCGCCAGCAACAGGCCGGATAACACCGGGGAGCTGTTTTTT
CDR3aa: CASNRPDNTGELFF

v_gene: TRBV19
d_gene: TRBD1
j_gene: TRBJ1-2
abundance: .
CDR3nt: TGTGCCAGTAGTACACGGACAGGCCAGTATGGCTACACCTTC
CDR3aa: CASSTRTGQYGYTF

v_gene: TRBV3-1/TRBV3-2
d_gene: .
j_gene: TRBJ2-2
abundance: .
CDR3nt: TGTGCCAGCAGCCACCGGACTGTAACCACCGGGGAGCTGTTTTTT
CDR3aa: CASSHRTVTTGELFF

v_gene: TRBV10-1
d_gene: TRBD2
j_gene: TRBJ2-3
abundance: .
CDR3nt: TGCGCCAGCACCCTGACTAGCGGGGGGGCCTTTAGTCGAGATACGCAGTATTTT
CDR3aa: CASTLTSGGAFSRDTQYF

v_gene: TRBV6-5
d_gene: TRBD2
j_gene: TRBJ2-3
abundance: .
CDR3nt: TGTGCCAGCGGACTAGCGGGAGGGATTACAGATACGCAGTATTTT
CDR3aa: CASGLAGGITDTQYF

v_gene: TRBV28
d_gene: TRBD2
j_gene: TRBJ2-5
abundance: .
CDR3nt: TGTGCCAGCAGTTCAGCGGGAGGGCCAGTGGAGACCCAGTACTTC
CDR3aa: CASSSAGGPVETQYF

v_gene: TRBV19
d_gene: .
j_gene: TRBJ1-5
abundance: .
CDR3nt: TGTGCCAGTACAGGGTGGGGCAATCAGCCCCAGCATTTT
CDR3aa: CASTGWGNQPQHF

v_gene: TRBV4-1
d_gene: TRBD2
j_gene: TRBJ2-7
abundance: .
CDR3nt: TGCGCCAGCAGCCAAAGAACCGCAACTCCGGGACTAGCGGGAGTCGGCGAGCAGTACTTC
CDR3aa: CASSQRTATPGLAGVGEQYF

v_gene: TRBV19
d_gene: TRBD2
j_gene: TRBJ2-5
abundance: .
CDR3nt: TGTGCCAGTAGTATCGGACTAGCGTCCCAGACCCAGTACTTC
CDR3aa: CASSIGLASQTQYF

v_gene: TRBV3-1/TRBV3-2
d_gene: .
j_gene: TRBJ2-2
abundance: few
CDR3nt: TGTGCCACCGCCCCGGCGGCGAACACCGGGGAGCTGTTTTTT
CDR3aa: CATAPAANTGELFF

v_gene: TRBV6-2/TRBV6-3
d_gene: .
j_gene: TRBJ1-2
abundance: .
CDR3nt: TGTGCCAGCAGTCCAAGACTTAGAGGTGGCTACACCTTC
CDR3aa: CASSPRLRGGYTF

v_gene: TRBV19
d_gene: .
j_gene: TRBJ2-1
abundance: .
CDR3nt: TGTGCCAGTAGTATGGACTTGCCTGAGCAGTTCTTC
CDR3aa: CASSMDLPEQFF

v_gene: TRBV11-2
d_gene: TRBD2
j_gene: TRBJ2-7
abundance: .
CDR3nt: TGTGCCAGCAGCTTATCCCTAGCGGGAACCGAGCAGTACTTC
CDR3aa: CASSLSLAGTEQYF

v_gene: TRBV4-1
d_gene: .
j_gene: TRBJ2-1
abundance: .
CDR3nt: TGCGCCAGCAGCCAAGAGGTGCGGGACCCGCCTCGGTTCTTC
CDR3aa: CASSQEVRDPPRFF

v_gene: TRBV3-1/TRBV3-2
d_gene: .
j_gene: TRBJ2-1
abundance: .
CDR3nt: TGTGCCAGCAGCCAAAGTTTAGCGGTCAATGAGCAGTTCTTC
CDR3aa: CASSQSLAVNEQFF

v_gene: TRBV28
d_gene: .
j_gene: TRBJ1-6
abundance: .
CDR3nt: TGTGCCAGCGAGAGACTCCACTCCTATAATTCACCCCTCCACTTT
CDR3aa: CASERLHSYNSPLHF

v_gene: TRBV3-1/TRBV3-2
d_gene: .
j_gene: TRBJ2-7
abundance: .
CDR3nt: TGTGCCAGCAGCCCCAGGACAGCTAGCTACGAGCAGTACTTC
CDR3aa: CASSPRTASYEQYF

v_gene: TRBV18
d_gene: .
j_gene: TRBJ1-2
abundance: .
CDR3nt: TGTGCCAGCTCACGAACAGCTAACTATGGCTACACCTTC
CDR3aa: CASSRTANYGYTF

v_gene: TRBV28
d_gene: .
j_gene: TRBJ1-2
abundance: .
CDR3nt: TGTGCCAGCCGTCCGGGAGGCAACTATGGCTACACCTTC
CDR3aa: CASRPGGNYGYTF